This is a list of T cell receptor beta chains from one sample in a study of blood T cell repertoires in COVID-19. Clones were read by immunoSEQ multiplex PCR, and TCRdb kept only the in-frame ones, dropping some. The sample gives under 200,000 clones, around 83% of which show up once; over 10% is in the top ten. Sequencing input: peripheral blood. The receptors shown here come from a man between 70 and 80 years old who had recovered from COVID-19. The conserved cysteine and the conserved F or W are not part of the CDR3 here. D genes are given only for firm matches.

TRBV5-5	TRBD2	TRBJ2-5	ASSPGLAGPQGETQY
TRBV6-1	TRBD1	TRBJ1-1	ASSETDRVVPEAF
TRBV4-1	TRBD2	TRBJ2-1	ASSQGRRAGYNEQF
TRBV7-8	.	TRBJ2-2	ASSLRGSPSTGELF
TRBV15	TRBD1	TRBJ1-2	ATSRGGQGSYGYT
TRBV14	TRBD1	TRBJ1-1	ASSQTRGRGAF
TRBV5-1	TRBD1	TRBJ2-5	ASSPGTGRKETQY
TRBV5-1	TRBD2	TRBJ2-5	ASSIEGTSGVQETQY
TRBV5-6	.	TRBJ2-7	ASSFFTSPSSYEQY
TRBV6-5	.	TRBJ2-3	ASSYSYSRSTDTQY
TRBV5-1	.	TRBJ2-4	ASSLVLGGESNIQY
TRBV28	.	TRBJ2-1	ASSFHMNSYNEQF
TRBV27	TRBD2	TRBJ2-7	ASSSPGLAGEQY
TRBV20-1	.	TRBJ1-5	SASRSGAGGNQPQH
TRBV7-9	.	TRBJ2-7	ASSSAQGYRYEQY
TRBV28	TRBD2	TRBJ2-1	ASSPTTGGEF
TRBV14	TRBD1	TRBJ1-3	ASSPDRAGNTIY
TRBV7-9	TRBD2	TRBJ2-2	ATDLAGSRGGTGELF
TRBV5-1	TRBD2	TRBJ2-1	ASSSEAGPYNEQF
TRBV2	TRBD1	TRBJ2-5	ASSLTGVFQETQY
TRBV27	TRBD1	TRBJ1-1	ASSLNRGNTEAF
TRBV9	.	TRBJ1-4	ASSVGGQGNEKLF
TRBV5-1	TRBD1	TRBJ1-1	ASSAEGQGEAF
TRBV10-3	.	TRBJ1-5	AISESSAGGNQPQH
TRBV6-5	.	TRBJ2-1	ASRYSSYNEQF
TRBV28	.	TRBJ1-5	ASSLSSGGNQPQH
TRBV5-1	.	TRBJ1-3	ASSLMYSGNTIY
TRBV6-4	TRBD2	TRBJ2-1	ASSQRGTTPDEQF
TRBV28	.	TRBJ1-5	ASSLRNQPQH
TRBV6-5	.	TRBJ2-1	ASSYGGGGIGGEQF
TRBV9	TRBD2	TRBJ2-7	ASSEGTSGSYEQY
TRBV18	.	TRBJ1-5	ASSYRDQPQH
TRBV2	.	TRBJ2-1	ASSVTSVGAGRQF
TRBV6-5	TRBD1	TRBJ1-5	AVGRDRGVNQPQH
TRBV6-5	TRBD2	TRBJ2-3	ASSYGIAGVHTQY
TRBV10-2	.	TRBJ2-2	ASSPQTGTGELF
TRBV6-2/TRBV6-3	TRBD1	TRBJ2-7	ASSHRPGTGGIFYEQY
TRBV18	.	TRBJ2-1	ASRRGSSYNEQF
TRBV5-4	TRBD1	TRBJ2-5	ASSSGQGEHTETQY
TRBV10-3	TRBD2	TRBJ2-1	AISGRTSGTNEQF
TRBV5-1	TRBD2	TRBJ2-3	ASSLRPLAGGQVDTQY
TRBV19	.	TRBJ2-1	ASSSRGYEQF
TRBV18	TRBD2	TRBJ2-1	ASSPPRTSGGNEQF
TRBV3-1/TRBV3-2	.	TRBJ2-1	ASSFGGNEQF
TRBV10-3	.	TRBJ1-5	AISESTGGQPQH
TRBV7-9	.	TRBJ1-1	ASSFQAGLGTEAF
TRBV2	TRBD2	TRBJ2-7	ASRVAGGPYEQY
TRBV12-3/TRBV12-4	TRBD1	TRBJ1-2	ASSLGQGDGYT
TRBV19	TRBD1	TRBJ1-6	ASSRDSSSPLH
TRBV29-1	TRBD1	TRBJ2-1	SVGQGNEQF
TRBV10-1	.	TRBJ1-1	ASSQLGTEAF
TRBV19	.	TRBJ2-3	ASSILLTPTDTQY
TRBV27	.	TRBJ2-2	ASSPPGERHTGELF
TRBV2	.	TRBJ2-5	ASSEAQRVETQY